What follows are 19 T cell receptor beta chains derived from one specimen sequenced in a study of CD4+ T cells in melanoma. Repertoires were generated with immunoSEQ multiplex PCR, while TCRdb's copy carries only in-frame clones and drops some. Among about 9,900 clones listed, over 60% were seen once. The material sequenced was tumor tissue. The receptors stem from a human donor with melanoma.

The rearrangement links TRBV2 to TRBJ2-1; the match to TRBD1 covers 7 bases. V trimming: 4 bases; J trimming: 0 bases; junction bases outside the gene matches: 6. The CDR3 is 16 residues long. Germline V gene sequence: CDR1 SNHLY, CDR2 FYNNEI. CDR3 nucleotide sequence: TGTGCCAGCAGTGGAGCGACAGGGTTCTCCTACAATGAGCAGTTCTTC. Residues: CASSGATGFSYNEQFF.

This chain links TRBV7-2 with TRBJ1-2, with a weak D call TRBD1 (6 bases). V lost 5 bases and J lost 7, with 20 bases in between. CDR1 is SGHTA, CDR2 FQGNSA, per germline. The CDR3 totals 15 residues. The CDR3 bases are TGTGCCAGCAGCCCCCTCGTCGGGGGGCTGGGTGGCTACACCTTC. Translated: CASSPLVGGLGGYTF.

CDR3 region: CASSQVKRGIYNEQFF. The CDR3 DNA follows: TGTGCCAGCAGCCAAGTAAAGAGGGGGATCTACAATGAGCAGTTCTTC. The chain recombines TRBV4-2 with TRBJ2-1; D may be TRBD1 (6 bases). The germline V and J ends were trimmed by 1 base and 3 bases, with 13 bases remaining between them. This CDR3 comprises 16 residues. Germline V CDR1 and CDR2: LGHNA, YNFKEQ.

The chain combines TRBV6-1 with TRBJ2-3; D gene uncertain. The CDR3 sequence is 13 residues long. Per the germline V gene, CDR1 is MNHNS and CDR2 is SASEGT. Trimming took 4 bases from V and 6 from J, leaving 11 bases between them. CDR3 nucleotides: TGTGCCAGCAGTGCTAATAGTCGGGATACGCAGTATTTT. This codes for CASSANSRDTQYF.

The count of this clone is one. The chain joins TRBV11-1 to TRBJ2-7; D tentatively reads TRBD1 or TRBD2 (6 bases each). The CDR3 runs 13 residues. Trimming pared 6 bases from V and 4 bases from J, leaving 13 bases between. Looked up from germline, CDR1 is SGHAT and CDR2 is FQDESV (reference sequence). CDR3 bases: TGTGCCAGCAGAACAGGGACTCGGTACGAGCAGTACTTC. Translation: CASRTGTRYEQYF. Filled out from reference TRBV11-1 and TRBJ2-7, the complete variable domain reads EAEVAQSPRYKITEKSQAVAFWCDPISGHATLYWYRQILGQGPELLVQFQDESVVDDSQLPKDRFSAERLKGVDSTLKIQPAELGDSAMYLCASRTGTRYEQYFGPGTRLTVT.

Only one count was recorded for this clone. The genes are TRBV5-1 and TRBJ1-4; 7 nucleotides match TRBD1. Germline V CDR1 and CDR2: SGHRS, YFSETQ. V was pared by 2 bases and J by 1 base, with 2 bases of the junction left unmatched. The CDR3 spans 15 residues. CDR3 protein: CASSLTGVTNEKLFF. The CDR3 nucleotides read TGCGCCAGCAGCTTAACAGGGGTAACTAATGAAAAACTGTTTTTT. The full variable domain, its missing parts supplied by reference TRBV5-1 and TRBJ1-4, is KAGVTQTPRYLIKTRGQQVTLSCSPISGHRSVSWYQQTPGQGLQFLFEYFSETQRNKGNFPGRFSGRQFSNSRSEMNVSTLELGDSALYLCASSLTGVTNEKLFFGSGTQLSVL.

The genes are TRBV19 and TRBJ2-6; no reliable D call. Germline CDR1 is LNHDA and CDR2 is SQIVND (reference sequence). V lost 7 bases and J 4 bases, leaving 11 bases between the germline ends. This CDR3 spans 14 amino acids. Written as DNA, the CDR3 is TGTGCCAGTAAAGTACAAGCCGGGGCCAACGTCCTGACTTTC. Translated: CASKVQAGANVLTF.

The chain links TRBV7-2 to TRBJ2-7, with 8 bases aligning to TRBD1. CDR1 and CDR2 (germline): SGHTA, FQGNSA. The length of the CDR3 is 14 residues. The V segment lost 1 base and the J segment 5 bases; nucleotides outside the gene matches: 4. CDR3 bases: TGTGCCAGCAGCTTAGACAGGGGGTGCAACGAGCAGTACTTC. This gives the protein CASSLDRGCNEQYF. Full variable domain (missing parts from reference TRBV7-2 and TRBJ2-7): GAGVSQSPSNKVTEKGKDVELRCDPISGHTALYWYRQSLGQGLEFLIYFQGNSAPDKSGLPSDRFSAERTGGSVSTLTIQRTQQEDSAVYLCASSLDRGCNEQYFGPGTRLTVT.

The chain joins TRBV18 to TRBJ1-3, with D perhaps TRBD1 (6 bases). V lost 5 bases and J 3 bases, leaving 11 bases between the germline ends. The CDR3 runs 14 residues. Germline V gene data show CDR1 as KGHSH and CDR2 as LQKENI. CDR3: CASSSGASGNTIYF. CDR3 DNA: TGTGCCAGCTCATCGGGGGCGAGTGGAAACACCATATATTTT.

The gene calls are TRBV10-1 and TRBJ2-1, with D perhaps being TRBD1 or TRBD2 (5 bases each). Germline V gene data show CDR1 as WNHNN and CDR2 as SYGVQD (reference sequence). The CDR3 is 13 residues long. Trimming stripped 6 bases from V and 12 bases from J, with 18 bases between. The CDR3 bases are TGCGCCAGCAGGGGGGACGGTACTTCGGGGCAGTTCTTC. Translated: CASRGDGTSGQFF.

This clone was found a few times. V is TRBV7-2 and J is TRBJ1-5; no definite D call. Per the germline V gene, CDR1 is SGHTA and CDR2 is FQGNSA. The CDR3 is 13 amino acids. Trimming cost V 6 bases and J 6 bases, with 12 bases left between them. The CDR3 sequence: CASSYRAAQPQHF. CDR3 coding DNA: TGTGCCAGCAGTTACCGGGCCGCTCAGCCCCAGCATTTT.

This CDR3 reads CASSEEGSDRNEQFF. For the CDR3, the DNA is TGTGCCAGCAGTGAAGAGGGGAGTGATCGCAATGAGCAGTTCTTC. The chain couples TRBV2 to TRBJ2-1; D may match TRBD1 or TRBD2 (5 bases each). The CDR3 consists of 15 residues. Looked up from germline, CDR1 is SNHLY and CDR2 is FYNNEI. V lost 1 base and J 6 bases, leaving 13 bases between the germline ends.

J is TRBJ2-2 and V is TRBV6-6; D possibly corresponds to TRBD2 (7 bases). Germline CDR1 is MNHNY and CDR2 is SVGAGI (reference sequence). The ends were cut back, 6 bases at V and 6 bases at J, with 14 bases in the middle. The CDR3 extends over 14 amino acids. The DNA for the CDR3 is TGTGCCAGCAGGGACACGGGGGGCCCCGGGGAGCTGTTTTTT. It specifies CASRDTGGPGELFF.

Worth noting for this clone: Other DNA variants within this sample encode the same CDR3. The V gene is TRBV6-1, the J gene TRBJ1-4, with TRBD1 matching 9 bases. V shed 1 base, J shed 5 bases, and the junction held 2 bases outside the gene matches. Germline V lookup: CDR1 MNHNS, CDR2 SASEGT. CDR3 length: 15 amino acids. The chain's CDR3 is CASSEEGTGNEKLFF. The CDR3 bases are TGTGCCAGCAGTGAAGAAGGGACAGGGAATGAAAAACTGTTTTTT.

This rearrangement joins TRBV7-2 to TRBJ2-5; 8 nucleotides agree with TRBD2. Germline V gene data show CDR1 as SGHTA and CDR2 as FQGNSA. The trim removed 3 bases at V and 4 bases at J, leaving 4 bases unmatched. The CDR3 sequence is 14 residues long. In DNA form, the CDR3 reads TGTGCCAGCAGCTTCGGCGGGGGGCCAGAGACCCAGTACTTC. Its translation: CASSFGGGPETQYF. Filled out from reference TRBV7-2 and TRBJ2-5, the complete variable domain reads GAGVSQSPSNKVTEKGKDVELRCDPISGHTALYWYRQSLGQGLEFLIYFQGNSAPDKSGLPSDRFSAERTGGSVSTLTIQRTQQEDSAVYLCASSFGGGPETQYFGPGTRLLVL.

The rearrangement uses TRBV21-1 and TRBJ2-7. TRBV21-1 is a known pseudogene. This CDR3 is built from 15 residues. The CDR3 nucleotides read TGTGCCAGCAGCAAAGGGGGCACGATCCGGGACCCCGGGTACTTC. This encodes CASSKGGTIRDPGYF.

The chain couples TRBV11-2 to TRBJ1-1, with unresolved D. Germline values: CDR1 SGHAT, CDR2 FQNNGV. Trimming took off 5 bases at V and 7 bases at J, with 14 bases between the two ends. The CDR3 runs to 13 residues. The CDR3 DNA reads TGTGCCAGCAGCCTATCAAGGGCGGATGAAGCTTTCTTT. This encodes CASSLSRADEAFF.

The chain carries TRBV5-1 and TRBJ2-7, with unresolved D. The CDR3 has 14 residues. The germline CDR1 and CDR2 sequences are SGHRS and YFSETQ. V lost 0 bases, J lost 5 bases, and 12 bases lay in between. Written as DNA, the CDR3 is TGCGCCAGCAGCTTGGGATCCGGTCCGGACGAGCAGTACTTC. This codes for CASSLGSGPDEQYF.

The chain is built from TRBV5-5 and TRBJ1-1; 9 bases fit TRBD1. After removal of 0 bases from V and 0 bases from J, the junction contained 9 bases not matched to a gene. Germline-derived CDR1 and CDR2 are SGHKS and YYEKEE (reference sequence). The CDR3 is 18 residues long. CDR3 DNA: TGTGCCAGCAGCTTGGAAGGACAGGGGATGGGGATGAACACTGAAGCTTTCTTT. Its translation: CASSLEGQGMGMNTEAFF.